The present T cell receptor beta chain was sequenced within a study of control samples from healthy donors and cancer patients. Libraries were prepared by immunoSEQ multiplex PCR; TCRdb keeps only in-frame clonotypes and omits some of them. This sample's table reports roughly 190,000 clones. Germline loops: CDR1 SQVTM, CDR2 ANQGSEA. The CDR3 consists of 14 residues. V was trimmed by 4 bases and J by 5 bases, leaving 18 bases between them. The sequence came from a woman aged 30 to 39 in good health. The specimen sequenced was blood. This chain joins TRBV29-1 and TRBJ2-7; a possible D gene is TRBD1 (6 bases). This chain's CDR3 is CSVARQAQVDEQYF. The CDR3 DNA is TGCAGCGTTGCCAGACAGGCCCAGGTGGACGAGCAGTACTTC.